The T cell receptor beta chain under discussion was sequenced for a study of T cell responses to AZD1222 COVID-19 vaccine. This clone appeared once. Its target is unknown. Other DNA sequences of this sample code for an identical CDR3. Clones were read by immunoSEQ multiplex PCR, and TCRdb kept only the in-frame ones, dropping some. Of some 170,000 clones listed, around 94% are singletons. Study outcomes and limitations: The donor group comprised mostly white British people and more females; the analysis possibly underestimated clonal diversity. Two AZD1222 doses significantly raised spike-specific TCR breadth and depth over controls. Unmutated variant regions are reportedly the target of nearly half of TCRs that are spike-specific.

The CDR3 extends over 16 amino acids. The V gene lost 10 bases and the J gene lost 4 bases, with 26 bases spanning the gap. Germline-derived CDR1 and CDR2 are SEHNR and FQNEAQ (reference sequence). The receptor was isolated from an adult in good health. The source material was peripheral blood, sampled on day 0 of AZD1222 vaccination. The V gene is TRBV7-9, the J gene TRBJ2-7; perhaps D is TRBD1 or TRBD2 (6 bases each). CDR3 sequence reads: CATRRGVATTGYEQYF. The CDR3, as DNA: TGTGCCACCCGAAGGGGGGTGGCGACGACAGGATACGAGCAGTACTTC.